This T cell receptor beta chain was recovered during a study of graft-versus-host responses after intestinal transplantation. Findings and caveats of the study: GvH clones occurred in recipient marrow; some first appeared in ileum or blood.

The CDR3 contains 15 residues. CDR1 and CDR2 (germline): SGHVS, FNYEAQ. The V end lost 1 base, the J end lost 1 base, and 8 bases lay between the germline ends. Worth noting for this clone: The target antigen is unknown.

The assay was immunoSEQ multiplex PCR, and TCRdb's table has in-frame clones only and misses some. The table has about 88,000 clones, approximately 89% seen once; the top ten hold approximately 0.35%. The source was unstimulated CD4+ T cells sorted from spleen or lymph node cells, collected before transplant. This chain connects TRBV7-6 to TRBJ2-1, with a possible D match to TRBD2 (5 bases). The sequence derives from a human donor who was the organ donor for an intestinal transplant. The CDR3 spells CASSLGSGSYNEQFF. CDR3 nucleotide sequence: TGTGCCAGCAGCTTAGGCAGCGGTTCCTACAATGAGCAGTTCTTC.